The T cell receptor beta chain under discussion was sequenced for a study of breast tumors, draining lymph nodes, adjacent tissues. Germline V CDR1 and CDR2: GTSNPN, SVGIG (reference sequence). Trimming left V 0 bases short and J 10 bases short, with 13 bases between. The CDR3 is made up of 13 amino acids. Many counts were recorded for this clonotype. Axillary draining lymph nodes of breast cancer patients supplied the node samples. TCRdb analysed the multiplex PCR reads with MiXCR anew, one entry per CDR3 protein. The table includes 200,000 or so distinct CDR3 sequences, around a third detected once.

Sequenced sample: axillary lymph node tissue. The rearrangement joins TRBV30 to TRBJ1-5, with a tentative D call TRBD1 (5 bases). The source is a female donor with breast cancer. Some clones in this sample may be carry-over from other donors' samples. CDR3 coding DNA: TGTGCCTGGAGTGTAGGTGTCGGGGGACCCCAGCATTTT. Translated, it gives CAWSVGVGGPQHF.